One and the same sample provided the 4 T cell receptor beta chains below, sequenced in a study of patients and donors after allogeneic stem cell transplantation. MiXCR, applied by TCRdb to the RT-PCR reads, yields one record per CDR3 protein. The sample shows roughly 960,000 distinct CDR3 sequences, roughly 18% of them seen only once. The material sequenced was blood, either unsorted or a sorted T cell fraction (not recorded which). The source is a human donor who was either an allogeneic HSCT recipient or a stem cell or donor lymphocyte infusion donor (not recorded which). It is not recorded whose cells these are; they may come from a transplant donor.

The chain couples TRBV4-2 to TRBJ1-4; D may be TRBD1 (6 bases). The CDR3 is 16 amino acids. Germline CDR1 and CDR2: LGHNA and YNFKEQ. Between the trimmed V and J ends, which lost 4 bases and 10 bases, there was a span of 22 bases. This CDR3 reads CASSPINRESSAKLFF. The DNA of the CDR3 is TGTGCCAGCAGCCCTATCAACAGGGAGAGTTCAGCAAAACTGTTTTTT.

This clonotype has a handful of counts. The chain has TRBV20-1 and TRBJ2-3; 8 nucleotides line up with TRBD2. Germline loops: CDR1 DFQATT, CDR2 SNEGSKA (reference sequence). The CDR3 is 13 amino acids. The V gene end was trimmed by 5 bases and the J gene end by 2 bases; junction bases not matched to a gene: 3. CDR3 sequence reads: CSAFSGATDTQYF. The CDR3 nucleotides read TGCAGTGCTTTTAGCGGGGCCACAGATACGCAGTATTTT.

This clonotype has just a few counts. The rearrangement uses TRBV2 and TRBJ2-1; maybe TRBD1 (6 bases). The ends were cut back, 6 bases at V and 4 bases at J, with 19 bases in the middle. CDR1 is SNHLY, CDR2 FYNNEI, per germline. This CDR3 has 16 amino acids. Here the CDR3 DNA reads TGTGCCAGCAGAGCCTTTACAGGGCTAAAGTACAATGAGCAGTTCTTC. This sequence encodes CASRAFTGLKYNEQFF.

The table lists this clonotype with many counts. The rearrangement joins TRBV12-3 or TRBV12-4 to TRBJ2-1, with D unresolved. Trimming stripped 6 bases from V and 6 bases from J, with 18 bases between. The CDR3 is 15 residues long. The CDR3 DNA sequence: TGTGCCAGCAGCCCAGGTCGGGCGGCCCCCAATGAGCAGTTCTTC. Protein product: CASSPGRAAPNEQFF.